Listed below are T cell receptor beta chains from one sample, sequenced in a study of blood T cell repertoires in COVID-19. The method was immunoSEQ multiplex PCR; TCRdb's version includes in-frame clones alone and lacks a portion of them. The table records roughly 250,000 clones, about 86% of them present only once. Material for sequencing was peripheral blood. These receptors were taken from a middle-aged man with active or convalescent COVID-19. The CDR3 runs from the conserved cysteine through the conserved F or W. D genes are given only for firm matches. Clone size is shown for a subset of rows, as once, few, many or a class of expanded clone.

v_call: TRBV5-1
j_call: TRBJ2-5
d_call: .
clone_size: few
cdr3_nt: TGCGCCAGCAGAGGTTTGGAGGAGACCCAGTACTTC
cdr3_aa: CASRGLEETQYF

v_call: TRBV20-1
j_call: TRBJ1-5
d_call: TRBD1
clone_size: .
cdr3_nt: TGCAGTGCTAGTGATCAGGGGGCGGGGAGCAATCAGCCCCAGCATTTT
cdr3_aa: CSASDQGAGSNQPQHF

v_call: TRBV7-9
j_call: TRBJ2-7
d_call: .
clone_size: .
cdr3_nt: TGTGCCAGCAGCCGACCGGAGTCCTACGAGCAGTACTTC
cdr3_aa: CASSRPESYEQYF

v_call: TRBV6-1
j_call: TRBJ1-5
d_call: .
clone_size: .
cdr3_nt: TGTGCCAGCAGTGAACGGGGGGCGAATCAGCCCCAGCATTTT
cdr3_aa: CASSERGANQPQHF

v_call: TRBV5-4
j_call: TRBJ2-7
d_call: .
clone_size: .
cdr3_nt: TGTGCCAGCAGCTCCGTGACATCCTACGAGCAGTACTTC
cdr3_aa: CASSSVTSYEQYF

v_call: TRBV19
j_call: TRBJ2-7
d_call: TRBD2
clone_size: .
cdr3_nt: TGTGCCAGTAGTATTAGGGGGCGGGGGGGCACGGACGAGCAGTACTTC
cdr3_aa: CASSIRGRGGTDEQYF

v_call: TRBV2
j_call: TRBJ2-7
d_call: TRBD2
clone_size: .
cdr3_nt: TGTGCCGGAGCTAGCGGGGGGCTCCCCTGGGAGCAGTACTTC
cdr3_aa: CAGASGGLPWEQYF

v_call: TRBV10-3
j_call: TRBJ2-7
d_call: TRBD2
clone_size: few
cdr3_nt: TGTGCCATCAGATGGCGGGAGGGCTCAGACGAGCAGTACTTC
cdr3_aa: CAIRWREGSDEQYF

v_call: TRBV19
j_call: TRBJ1-4
d_call: .
clone_size: few
cdr3_nt: TGTGCCAGTACGCCGGCTAATGAAAAACTGTTTTTT
cdr3_aa: CASTPANEKLFF

v_call: TRBV19
j_call: TRBJ2-3
d_call: .
clone_size: .
cdr3_nt: TGTGCCAGTATCTCTTACGACCGGGGAATAAGAGGGACAGATACGCAGTATTTT
cdr3_aa: CASISYDRGIRGTDTQYF

v_call: TRBV12-3/TRBV12-4
j_call: TRBJ2-1
d_call: TRBD1
clone_size: .
cdr3_nt: TGTGCCAGCAGCCCACAGGGGAATGAGCAGTTCTTC
cdr3_aa: CASSPQGNEQFF

v_call: TRBV9
j_call: TRBJ2-7
d_call: TRBD2
clone_size: .
cdr3_nt: TGTGCCAGCAGCGTGGGACTAGCGGGGACTCGGGACGAGCAGTACTTC
cdr3_aa: CASSVGLAGTRDEQYF

v_call: TRBV25-1
j_call: TRBJ2-5
d_call: .
clone_size: .
cdr3_nt: TGTGCCAGCAGGGAGGGGCGGGGAGAGACCCAGTACTTC
cdr3_aa: CASREGRGETQYF

v_call: TRBV2
j_call: TRBJ1-2
d_call: .
clone_size: .
cdr3_nt: TGTGCCAGCAGTGAAGATCAGGGATCGGCTGGCTACACCTTC
cdr3_aa: CASSEDQGSAGYTF

v_call: TRBV6-2/TRBV6-3
j_call: TRBJ1-5
d_call: .
clone_size: .
cdr3_nt: TGTGCCAGCAGTTACATGGGGCTTGAGCCCCAGCATTTT
cdr3_aa: CASSYMGLEPQHF

v_call: TRBV30
j_call: TRBJ1-2
d_call: TRBD1
clone_size: .
cdr3_nt: TGTGCCTGGAGTCCAGAGGGGGCATTAGGCTACACCTTC
cdr3_aa: CAWSPEGALGYTF

v_call: TRBV19
j_call: TRBJ2-7
d_call: .
clone_size: once
cdr3_nt: TGTGCCAGTGAGGGAGGTTCCTACGAGCAGTACTTC
cdr3_aa: CASEGGSYEQYF